This TCR beta chain was recorded in a study of metastatic and nonmetastatic thyroid tumors. Overall study: For malignant and benign thyroid patients, tumor or nodule tissue and blood were the sources whose repertoires were compared.

The CDR3 covers 15 residues. Germline V CDR1 and CDR2: ENHRY, SYGVKD. Trimming removed 7 bases from V and 3 bases from J, with 18 bases in between. No treatment had been given to any patient before thyroid surgery. TCRdb reprocessed the PCR reads using MiXCR. The sample has some 12,000 clones; roughly 21% are singletons. In this sample, this clone turned up a few times. The receptor's source is a female donor with papillary thyroid cancer or a benign thyroid nodule (not recorded which). Some clones in this sample may be carry-over from other donors' samples. The sequenced sample was adjacent normal tissue. The chain recombines TRBV10-3 with TRBJ1-1; D gene ambiguous. The CDR3 is CAITPGVGRDTEAFF. CDR3 in DNA: TGTGCCATCACCCCTGGTGTGGGTAGGGACACTGAAGCTTTCTTT.